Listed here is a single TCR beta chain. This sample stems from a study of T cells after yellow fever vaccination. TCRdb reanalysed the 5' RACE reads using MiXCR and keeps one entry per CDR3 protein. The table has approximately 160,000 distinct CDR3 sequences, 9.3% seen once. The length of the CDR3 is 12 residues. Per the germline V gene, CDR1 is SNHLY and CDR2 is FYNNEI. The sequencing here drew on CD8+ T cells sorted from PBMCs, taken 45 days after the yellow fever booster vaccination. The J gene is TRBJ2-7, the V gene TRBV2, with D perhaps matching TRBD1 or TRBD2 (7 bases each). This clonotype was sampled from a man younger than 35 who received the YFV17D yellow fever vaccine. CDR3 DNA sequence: TGCGCCAGCAGGGAGGGGGCTTACGAGCAGTACGTC. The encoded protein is CASREGAYEQYV.